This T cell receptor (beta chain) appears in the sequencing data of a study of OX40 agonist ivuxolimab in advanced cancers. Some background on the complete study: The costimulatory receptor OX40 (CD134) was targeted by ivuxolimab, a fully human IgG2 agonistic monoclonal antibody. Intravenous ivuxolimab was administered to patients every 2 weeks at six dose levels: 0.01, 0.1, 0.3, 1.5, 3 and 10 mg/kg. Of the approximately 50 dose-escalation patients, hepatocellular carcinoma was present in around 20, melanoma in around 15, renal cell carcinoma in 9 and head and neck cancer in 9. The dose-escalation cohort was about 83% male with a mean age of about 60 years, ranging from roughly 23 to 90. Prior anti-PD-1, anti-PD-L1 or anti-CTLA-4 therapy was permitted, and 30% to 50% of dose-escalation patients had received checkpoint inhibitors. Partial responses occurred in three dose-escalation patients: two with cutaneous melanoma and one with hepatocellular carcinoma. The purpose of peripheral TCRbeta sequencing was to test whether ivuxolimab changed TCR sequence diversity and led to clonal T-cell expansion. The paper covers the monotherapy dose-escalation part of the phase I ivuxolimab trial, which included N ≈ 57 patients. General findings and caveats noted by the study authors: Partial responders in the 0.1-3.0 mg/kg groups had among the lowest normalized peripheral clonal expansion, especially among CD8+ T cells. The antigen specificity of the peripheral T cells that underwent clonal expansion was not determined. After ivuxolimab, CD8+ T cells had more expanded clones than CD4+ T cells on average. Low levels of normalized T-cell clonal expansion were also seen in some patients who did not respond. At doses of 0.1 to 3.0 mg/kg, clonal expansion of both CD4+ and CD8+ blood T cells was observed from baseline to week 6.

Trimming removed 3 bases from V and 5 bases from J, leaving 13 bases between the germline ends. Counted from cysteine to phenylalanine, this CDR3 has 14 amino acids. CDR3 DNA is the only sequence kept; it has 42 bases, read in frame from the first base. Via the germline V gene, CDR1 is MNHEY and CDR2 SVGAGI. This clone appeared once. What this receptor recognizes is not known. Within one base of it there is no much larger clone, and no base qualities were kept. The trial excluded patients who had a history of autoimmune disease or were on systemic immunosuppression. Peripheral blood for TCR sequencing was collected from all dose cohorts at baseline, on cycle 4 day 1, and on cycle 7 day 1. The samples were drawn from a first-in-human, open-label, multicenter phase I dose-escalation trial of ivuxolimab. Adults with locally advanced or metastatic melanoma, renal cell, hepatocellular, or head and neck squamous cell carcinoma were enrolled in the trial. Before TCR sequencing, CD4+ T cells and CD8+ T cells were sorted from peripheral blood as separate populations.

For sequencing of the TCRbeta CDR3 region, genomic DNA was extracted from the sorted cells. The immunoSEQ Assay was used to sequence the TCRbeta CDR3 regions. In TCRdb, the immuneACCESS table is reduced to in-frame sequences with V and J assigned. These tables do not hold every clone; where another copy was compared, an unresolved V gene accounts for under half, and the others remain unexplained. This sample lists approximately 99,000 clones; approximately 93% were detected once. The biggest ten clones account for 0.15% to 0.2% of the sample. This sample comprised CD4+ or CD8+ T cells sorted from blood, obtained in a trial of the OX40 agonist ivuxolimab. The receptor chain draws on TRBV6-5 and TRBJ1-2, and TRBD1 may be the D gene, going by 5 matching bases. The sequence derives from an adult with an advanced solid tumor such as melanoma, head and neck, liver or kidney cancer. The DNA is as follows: TGTGCCAGCAGTTATAAGCGCAGGGCATATGGCTACACCTTC. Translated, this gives CASSYKRRAYGYTF.